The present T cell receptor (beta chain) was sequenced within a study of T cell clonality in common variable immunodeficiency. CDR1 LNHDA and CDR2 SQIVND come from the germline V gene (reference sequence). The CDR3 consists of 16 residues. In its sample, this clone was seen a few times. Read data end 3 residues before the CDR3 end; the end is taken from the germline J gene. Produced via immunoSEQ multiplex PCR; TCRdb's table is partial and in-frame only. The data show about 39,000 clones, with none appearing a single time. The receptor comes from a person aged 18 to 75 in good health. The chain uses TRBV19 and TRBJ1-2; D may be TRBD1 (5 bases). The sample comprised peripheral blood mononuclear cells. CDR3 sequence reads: CASSTNPPGLSNDYTF. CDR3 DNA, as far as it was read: TGTGCCAGTAGTACCAACCCTCCGGGACTTTCCAATGAC.